The sample holds a few counts of the clone carrying this T cell receptor beta chain. Its matching antigen is unknown. This specimen comes from a study of blood T cells in healthy people across ages. Study-level points and caveats: Any changes in expanded clonotypes were possibly confounded, as donor CMV status remained unknown.

A second about 7 to 12 cycle PCR used barcoded and J-beta primers. TCRdb itself ran the 5' RACE reads through MiXCR, one entry per CDR3 protein. The sample gives about 1.6 million distinct CDR3 sequences, 30% to 40% of which show up once; around 11% is in the top ten. The source of this sequence is a woman in her 30s in good health. The sample comprised blood.

The CDR3 DNA reads as TGTGCCAGCAGCTTGGATCCCCCAACGTGGAATGAGCAGTTCTTC. Encoded protein: CASSLDPPTWNEQFF. The chain is built from TRBV5-8 and TRBJ2-1; unclear D gene. The CDR3 runs 15 residues. Per the germline V gene, CDR1 is SGHTS and CDR2 is YDEGEE. V dropped 0 bases and J dropped 7 bases, with 14 bases sitting between them.